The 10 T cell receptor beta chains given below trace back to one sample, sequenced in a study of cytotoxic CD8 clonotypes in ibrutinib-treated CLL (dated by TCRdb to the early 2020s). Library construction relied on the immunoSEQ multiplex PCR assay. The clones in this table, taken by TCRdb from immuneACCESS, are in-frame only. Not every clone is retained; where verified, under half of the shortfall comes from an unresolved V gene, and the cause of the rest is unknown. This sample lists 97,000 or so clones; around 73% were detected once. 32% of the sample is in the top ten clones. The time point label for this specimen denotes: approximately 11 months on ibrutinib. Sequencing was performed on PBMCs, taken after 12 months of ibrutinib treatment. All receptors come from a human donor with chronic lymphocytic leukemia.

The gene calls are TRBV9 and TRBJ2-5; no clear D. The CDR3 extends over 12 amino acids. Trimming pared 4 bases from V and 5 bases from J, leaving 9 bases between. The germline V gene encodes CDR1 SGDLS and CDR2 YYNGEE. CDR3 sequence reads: CASSLDGETQYF. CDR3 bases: TGTGCCAGCAGCCTAGACGGTGAGACCCAGTACTTC.

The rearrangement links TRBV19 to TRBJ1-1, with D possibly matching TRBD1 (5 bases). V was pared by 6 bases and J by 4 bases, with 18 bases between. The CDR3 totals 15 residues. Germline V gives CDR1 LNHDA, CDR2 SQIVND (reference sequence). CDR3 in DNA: TGTGCCAGTAGCCAGAGGGGTGTGGGTTCCACTGAAGCTTTCTTT. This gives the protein CASSQRGVGSTEAFF.

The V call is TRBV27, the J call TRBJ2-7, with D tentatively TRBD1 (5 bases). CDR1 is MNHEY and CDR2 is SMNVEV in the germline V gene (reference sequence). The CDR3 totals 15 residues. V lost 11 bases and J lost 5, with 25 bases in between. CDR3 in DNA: TGTGCCCTCGTGAAAGGGGCGACGGGCCCCCACGAGCAGTACTTC. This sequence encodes CALVKGATGPHEQYF.

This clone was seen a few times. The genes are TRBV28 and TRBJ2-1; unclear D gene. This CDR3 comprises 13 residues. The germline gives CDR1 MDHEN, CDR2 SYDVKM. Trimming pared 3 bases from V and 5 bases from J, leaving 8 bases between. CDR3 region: CASSLITDNEQFF. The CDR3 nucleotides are TGTGCCAGCAGTTTGATAACAGACAATGAGCAGTTCTTC. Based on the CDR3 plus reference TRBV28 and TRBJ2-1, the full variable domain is DVKVTQSSRYLVKRTGEKVFLECVQDMDHENMFWYRQDPGLGLRLIYFSYDVKMKEKGDIPEGYSVSREKKERFSLILESASTNQTSMYLCASSLITDNEQFFGPGTRLTVL.

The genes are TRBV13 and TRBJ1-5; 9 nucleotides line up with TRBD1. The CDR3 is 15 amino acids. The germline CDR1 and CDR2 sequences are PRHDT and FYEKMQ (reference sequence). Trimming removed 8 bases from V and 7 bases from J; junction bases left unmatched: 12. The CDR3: CASRMGQGERQPQHF. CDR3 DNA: TGTGCCAGCCGGATGGGACAGGGTGAAAGACAGCCCCAGCATTTT.

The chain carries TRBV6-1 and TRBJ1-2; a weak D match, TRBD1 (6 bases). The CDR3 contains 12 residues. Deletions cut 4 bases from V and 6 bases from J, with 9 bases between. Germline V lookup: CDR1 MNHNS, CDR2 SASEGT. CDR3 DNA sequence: TGTGCCAGCAGTGTTAAGGGGGATGGCTACACCTTC. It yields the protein CASSVKGDGYTF.

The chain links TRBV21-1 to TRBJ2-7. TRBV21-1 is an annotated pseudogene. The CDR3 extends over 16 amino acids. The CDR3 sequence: CASIVGMVIPSYEQYF. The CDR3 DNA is TGTGCCAGCATCGTTGGTATGGTAATTCCATCCTACGAGCAGTACTTC.

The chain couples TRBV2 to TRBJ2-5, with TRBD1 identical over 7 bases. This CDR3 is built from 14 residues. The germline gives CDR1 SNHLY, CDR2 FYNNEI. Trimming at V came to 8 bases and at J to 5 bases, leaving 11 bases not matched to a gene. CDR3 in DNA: TGTGCCAGCTACTCCCTAGGGGGCCTGGAGACCCAGTACTTC. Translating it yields CASYSLGGLETQYF. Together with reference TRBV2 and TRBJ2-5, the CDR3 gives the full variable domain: EPEVTQTPSHQVTQMGQEVILRCVPISNHLYFYWYRQILGQKVEFLVSFYNNEISEKSEIFDDQFSVERPDGSNFTLKIRSTKLEDSAMYFCASYSLGGLETQYFGPGTRLLVL.

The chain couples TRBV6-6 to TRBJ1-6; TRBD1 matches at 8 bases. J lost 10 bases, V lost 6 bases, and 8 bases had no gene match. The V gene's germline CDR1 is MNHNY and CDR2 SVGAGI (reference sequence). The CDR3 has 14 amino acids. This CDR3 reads CASSSGTGRSPLHF. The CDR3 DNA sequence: TGTGCCAGCAGCTCAGGGACAGGTCGCTCACCCCTCCACTTT.

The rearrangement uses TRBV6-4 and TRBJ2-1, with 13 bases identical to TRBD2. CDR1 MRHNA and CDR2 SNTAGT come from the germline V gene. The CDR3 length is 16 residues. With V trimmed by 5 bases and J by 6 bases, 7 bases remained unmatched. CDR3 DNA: TGTGCCAGCAGTTTCACTAGCGGGGGGGCTCTCAATGAGCAGTTCTTC. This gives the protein CASSFTSGGALNEQFF.